One and the same sample provided the 30 T cell receptor beta chains below, sequenced in a study of regulatory T cells in long-lasting Graves disease. HTBI primers from iRepertoire and Arm-PCR of CDR3 regions yielded the TCR beta libraries. Each CDR3 protein gets one entry after TCRdb re-called the multiplex PCR reads with MiXCR. The sample includes about 220,000 distinct CDR3 sequences, about a sixth of them seen just once. Noted time point: newly diagnosed GD, antithyroid drugs for less than 3 months. There was RNA extracted from PBMCs, and the TCR library was made from it. Here the sequenced sample was peripheral blood mononuclear cells (PBMCs), taken at new diagnosis, from a patient treated with antithyroid drugs. Source of these receptors: a female donor with Graves disease.

This clonotype was detected a few times. Germline and junction disagree at one end, which may indicate a read error. The CDR3 protein is CANSFGVGAFF. DNA of the CDR3: TGTGCCAACAGTTTTGGGGTTGGTGCTTTCTTT. V is TRBV12-3 or TRBV12-4 and J is TRBJ1-1; no reliable D call. The CDR3 is 11 amino acids.

This clonotype was seen at least ten times. The chain couples TRBV6-5 to TRBJ1-2; no clear D. Germline V gene data show CDR1 as MNHEY and CDR2 as SVGAGI. V was trimmed by 8 bases and J by 6 bases, leaving 19 bases between them. The CDR3 loop spans 14 amino acids. The CDR3 region has the DNA TGTGCCAGCGTTACTATGGATAGCTTCGATGGCTACACCTTC. Translating it yields CASVTMDSFDGYTF.

There are many counts of this clonotype. The rearrangement links TRBV3-1 to TRBJ2-1; 8 nucleotides align to TRBD1. V dropped 4 bases and J dropped 8; count of bases not matched to a gene: 7. There are 14 residues in the CDR3. CDR1 is LGHDT, CDR2 YNNKEL, per germline (reference sequence). Here the CDR3 reads CASSRPDRAYEQFF. The DNA for the CDR3 is TGTGCCAGCAGCCGACCGGACAGGGCTTATGAGCAGTTCTTC.

This clonotype was observed a handful of times. The chain links TRBV28 to TRBJ1-4, with 9 bases matching TRBD1. Germline CDR1 is MDHEN and CDR2 is SYDVKM. The CDR3 extends over 15 amino acids. J gave up 1 base and V 11 bases, and 8 bases lay outside the gene matches. The CDR3 DNA follows: TGTGCCCCCTGGACAGGGGCAGGAACTAATGAAAAACTGTTTTTT. It specifies CAPWTGAGTNEKLFF.

In this sample, this clonotype turned up many times. The chain employs TRBV2 and TRBJ1-2; D call uncertain. Trimming pared 8 bases from V and 6 bases from J, leaving 19 bases between. From germline, CDR1 is SNHLY and CDR2 FYNNEI. The CDR3 is 14 residues long. Here the CDR3 reads CASLQVPSRDGYTF. CDR3 bases: TGTGCCAGCCTCCAGGTTCCCTCTAGGGATGGCTACACCTTC.

This clonotype has a count of ten or more. The J gene is TRBJ2-1, the V gene TRBV29-1; D is possibly TRBD1 (5 bases). The CDR3 sequence is 14 residues long. Germline CDR1 and CDR2: SQVTM and ANQGSEA. V shed 7 bases and J shed 0 bases, with 13 bases lying between them. The CDR3 loop reads CSAVGQTSYNEQFF. The CDR3, as DNA: TGCAGCGCTGTGGGGCAGACCTCCTACAATGAGCAGTTCTTC.

The V call is TRBV4-3, the J call TRBJ1-4; no firm D call. Per germline, CDR1 LGHNA and CDR2 YSLEER. The CDR3 is made up of 17 amino acids. Trimming cost V 4 bases and J 7 bases, with 22 bases left between them. CDR3 sequence reads: CASSLNPNWSGSEKLFF. For the CDR3, the DNA is TGCGCCAGCAGCCTAAATCCAAACTGGTCCGGGAGTGAAAAACTGTTTTTT.

This clonotype was counted at least ten times. The chain recombines TRBV7-2 with TRBJ2-3; 7 bases line up with TRBD1. The trim removed 4 bases at V and 2 bases at J, leaving 9 bases unmatched. There are 16 residues in the CDR3. Per the germline V gene, CDR1 is SGHTA and CDR2 is FQGNSA. CDR3 bases: TGTGCCAGCAGCTCCCACCGGGACAGAACCACAGATACGCAGTATTTT. This codes for CASSSHRDRTTDTQYF.

The rearrangement links TRBV28 to TRBJ2-3, with 7 bases that match TRBD2. The length of the CDR3 is 15 residues. The junction had 8 bases not matched to a gene; V was cut back by 6 bases and J by 2 bases. The germline V gene has CDR1 MDHEN and CDR2 SYDVKM. The CDR3 region has the DNA TGTGCCAGCAGAGTCAGCGGGACCCCCACAGATACGCAGTATTTT. Translation: CASRVSGTPTDTQYF.

The sample holds many counts of this clonotype. The rearrangement links TRBV28 to TRBJ1-2; D is uncertain. Between the trimmed V and J ends, which lost 7 bases and 3 bases, there was a span of 18 bases. Germline assignment: CDR1 MDHEN and CDR2 SYDVKM. The CDR3 contains 15 residues. The CDR3 loop is CASTAPPPQYYGYTF. As DNA, the CDR3 is TGTGCCAGCACTGCCCCACCCCCGCAATACTATGGCTACACCTTC.

This clonotype was recorded many times. V is TRBV10-3 and J is TRBJ1-1; D is undetermined. In germline, CDR1 is ENHRY, CDR2 SYGVKD. The CDR3 loop spans 14 amino acids. With 4 bases removed from V and 5 bases from J, the gap between germline ends came to 14 bases. The chain's CDR3 is CAISAGPADTEAFF. The CDR3 DNA is TGTGCCATCAGTGCCGGACCAGCGGATACTGAAGCTTTCTTT.

The genes are TRBV27 and TRBJ2-3, with D perhaps matching TRBD2 (6 bases). The germline V gene encodes CDR1 MNHEY and CDR2 SMNVEV (reference sequence). Trimming stripped 3 bases from V and 6 bases from J, with 13 bases between. CDR3 length equals 14 residues. CDR3 sequence reads: CASSFSGAGDTQYF. CDR3 DNA: TGTGCCAGCAGTTTTAGCGGTGCGGGGGATACGCAGTATTTT.

This clonotype was recorded at least ten times. The chain uses TRBV7-2 and TRBJ2-3; D gene uncertain. The V gene lost 1 base and the J gene lost 4 bases, with 9 bases spanning the gap. The germline gives CDR1 SGHTA, CDR2 FQGNSA. The length of the CDR3 is 14 residues. The CDR3 nucleotides are TGTGCCAGCAGCTTAGAGTCCTTTTCAGATACGCAGTATTTT. Translation: CASSLESFSDTQYF.

The V gene is TRBV7-8, the J gene TRBJ2-3; no definite D call. The end of the DNA aligns better with TRBJ1-1, so the J call may be wrong. CDR3 size: 13 residues. Germline V gene sequence: CDR1 SGHVS, CDR2 FQNEAQ. The CDR3 region has the DNA TGTGCCAGCAGCTTAGAGCTCTTTAGAGAAGCTTTCTTT. It specifies CASSLELFREAFF.

This clonotype has a count of ten or more. V usage is TRBV30 and J usage is TRBJ2-7, with 7 bases lining up with TRBD1. This CDR3 comprises 12 residues. Germline V gene sequence: CDR1 GTSNPN, CDR2 SVGIG (reference sequence). V gave up 8 bases and J gave up 3 bases; unmatched junction bases: 7. CDR3 in amino acids: CATQGRSYEQYF. DNA of the CDR3: TGTGCCACACAGGGGAGAAGCTACGAGCAGTACTTC.

This clonotype has at least ten counts. The chain joins TRBV7-6 to TRBJ1-1; TRBD1 might be the D (6 bases). Trimming shortened V by 5 bases and J by 4 bases, and 20 bases separated the two germline ends. The germline CDR1 and CDR2 sequences are SGHVS and FNYEAQ. The CDR3 extends over 16 amino acids. The CDR3 here is CASSAFTGTGVTEAFF. In DNA form, the CDR3 reads TGTGCCAGCAGCGCCTTCACAGGGACGGGAGTCACTGAAGCTTTCTTT.

Concerning this clonotype itself: With a far larger clone one base away, a read error is the likely cause. In DNA form, the CDR3 reads TGTGCCACCATCCCTCGGGGGGCGCGAACTGAAGCTTTCTTT. It encodes CATIPRGARTEAFF. The chain has TRBV7-9 and TRBJ1-1; the D gene is possibly TRBD1 (6 bases). This CDR3 contains 14 residues. Germline CDR1 and CDR2: SEHNR and FQNEAQ (reference sequence). Trimming left V 10 bases short and J 5 bases short, with 20 bases between.

The sample holds many counts of this clonotype. The rearrangement uses TRBV5-1 and TRBJ2-7; no definite D call. The CDR3 consists of 14 residues. The V end was cut by 1 base, the J end by 1 base, with 9 bases between. Looked up from germline, CDR1 is SGHRS and CDR2 is YFSETQ. The CDR3 nucleotides read TGCGCCAGCAGCTTGTCTCAGACTTCCTACGAGCAGTACTTC. This translates into CASSLSQTSYEQYF.

This clonotype was detected a few times. V gene TRBV4-1 combines with J gene TRBJ2-1; a weak D match, TRBD2 (5 bases). CDR1 and CDR2 from the germline V gene are MGHRA and YSYEKL. The CDR3 covers 16 residues. V lost 0 bases to trimming and J lost 8 bases, with 17 bases between them. CDR3 in amino acids: CASSQESSRIIHEQFF. The CDR3 nucleotides read TGCGCCAGCAGCCAAGAATCTAGCCGCATCATCCATGAGCAGTTCTTC.

Comments on this clonotype: This sequence is one base from a far larger clone and is likely a read error. This chain joins TRBV7-3 and TRBJ2-7; 10 bases align to TRBD1. The CDR3 totals 15 residues. Germline CDR1 SGHTA, CDR2 FQGTGA. The CDR3 region is CVSSTRSGTGVEQYF. DNA for the CDR3: TGTGTCAGCAGCACTCGCTCCGGGACAGGGGTCGAGCAGTACTTC.

This clonotype came up many times. The CDR3, as DNA: TGTGCCAGCAGGCCGGGACTAGCACACAATGAGCAGTTCTTC. Its translation: CASRPGLAHNEQFF. V gene TRBV9 combines with J gene TRBJ2-1; 9 nucleotides match TRBD2. Germline assignment: CDR1 SGDLS and CDR2 YYNGEE. V lost 5 bases and J lost 5; bases outside the gene matches: 5. The CDR3 sequence is 14 residues long.

This chain uses TRBV4-1 with TRBJ2-2; possibly TRBD2 for D (5 bases). V lost 4 bases, J lost 4 bases, and 13 bases lay in between. Looked up from germline, CDR1 is MGHRA and CDR2 is YSYEKL. The CDR3 length is 15 residues. The CDR3 region has the DNA TGCGCCAGCAGCCGAGGAGGCCGGGGCACCGGGGAGCTGTTTTTT. This translates into CASSRGGRGTGELFF.

This clonotype was seen at least ten times. The chain recombines TRBV14 with TRBJ1-2; D unresolved. The germline V gene has CDR1 SGHDN and CDR2 FVKESK. V lost 1 base, J lost 4 bases, and 7 bases lay in between. The CDR3 has 13 residues. The CDR3 reads CASSQGVSYGYTF. CDR3 DNA: TGTGCCAGCAGCCAAGGGGTGAGCTATGGCTACACCTTC.

This clonotype was recorded at least ten times. The chain has TRBV6-2 or TRBV6-3 and TRBJ2-1, with D perhaps TRBD1 (5 bases). The CDR3 consists of 12 residues. Trimming took off 7 bases at V and 8 bases at J, with 12 bases between the two ends. The V gene's germline CDR1 is MNHEY and CDR2 SVGEGT. Written as DNA, the CDR3 is TGTGCCAGCAAGGGTTTAGGGGATGAGCAGTTCTTC. Protein sequence: CASKGLGDEQFF.

This clonotype showed up many times. This sequence joins TRBV20-1 and TRBJ1-2, with D possibly matching TRBD1 (5 bases). Germline-derived CDR1 and CDR2 are DFQATT and SNEGSKA (reference sequence). V was pared by 4 bases and J by 4 bases, with 10 bases between. The CDR3 is 12 residues long. CDR3: CSATGQTYGYTF. The CDR3 coding sequence is TGCAGTGCTACCGGACAAACCTATGGCTACACCTTC.

Only a few counts were recorded for this clonotype. This chain connects TRBV6-2 or TRBV6-3 to TRBJ2-3, with 7 bases lining up with TRBD2. The germline gives CDR1 MNHEY, CDR2 SVGEGT. The CDR3 runs 15 residues. The CDR3 sequence is CATCIGAGDGDTQYF. The CDR3 coding sequence is TGTGCTACGTGTATCGGGGCGGGGGACGGGGATACGCAGTATTTT.

About this clonotype itself: A far larger clone is only one base removed, so a read error is likely. The rearrangement links TRBV14 to TRBJ2-1; tentatively, D is TRBD2 (6 bases). The CDR3 covers 17 residues. Germline V gene lookup returns CDR1 SGHDN and CDR2 FVKESK. Here the CDR3 DNA reads TGTGCCCGCAGCCAAGAGACGGGGCGGGGTTCCTACAATGAGCAGTTCTTC. Its protein product is CARSQETGRGSYNEQFF.

Comments on this clonotype: A read error may be the cause here, since a much bigger clone is one base away. The rearrangement uses TRBV27 and TRBJ2-3; 7 bases line up with TRBD2. CDR1 and CDR2 (germline): MNHEY, SMNVEV (reference sequence). The CDR3 covers 14 residues. Trimming at V came to 6 bases and at J to 6 bases, leaving 9 bases not matched to a gene. The CDR3 sequence is CASRPGGGPDTQYF. The CDR3 DNA is TGTGCCAGCAGGCCCGGGGGAGGGCCGGATACGCAGTATTTT.

This clonotype was counted at least ten times. The rearrangement uses TRBV27 and TRBJ2-7; 14 bases are shared with TRBD2. Germline V gives CDR1 MNHEY, CDR2 SMNVEV (reference sequence). With 3 bases clipped from V and 3 bases from J, the junction kept 10 bases outside the gene matches. The CDR3 is made up of 18 amino acids. The CDR3 region is CASSFPGTSGREFYEQYF. The CDR3 DNA follows: TGTGCCAGCAGTTTCCCCGGGACTAGCGGGAGAGAATTCTACGAGCAGTACTTC.

This clonotype was seen many times. This rearrangement joins TRBV12-3 or TRBV12-4 to TRBJ2-3; D is possibly TRBD2 (6 bases). Trimming took off 6 bases at V and 4 bases at J, with 8 bases between the two ends. The CDR3 extends over 12 amino acids. This chain's CDR3 is CASSRDSDTQYF. The CDR3, as DNA: TGTGCCAGCAGCCGGGACTCAGATACGCAGTATTTT.